This entry concerns a single TCR beta chain. The source of the sample is a study of blood T cell repertoires in COVID-19. Across the study: The United States, Italy and Spain supplied acute and convalescent COVID-19 samples. The cDNA or gDNA used as material had been derived from T cells, B-cell-depleted T cells, or PBMCs.

In the authors' methods: Cell counts per sample came from amplifying reference gene primers. Assay used: immunoSEQ multiplex PCR; TCRdb lists only in-frame clones, some missing. Clone size and V and J calls were adopted from that table, with D and trimming inferred from the DNA. The data hold hundreds of thousands of clones, with 83% observed a single time. The V gene end was trimmed by 5 bases and the J gene end by 6 bases; junction bases not matched to a gene: 18. This CDR3 contains 18 residues. Germline CDR1 is SGHTA and CDR2 is FQGNSA. The sample consisted of peripheral blood. This TCR was sampled from a woman aged 40 to 49 with active or convalescent COVID-19. This chain connects TRBV7-2 to TRBJ2-1; 8 nucleotides match TRBD2. The CDR3 nucleotides read TGTGCCAGCAGCACCCAAAGCTTGGCGGGGGGCCTTCGCAATGAGCAGTTCTTC. It is translated as CASSTQSLAGGLRNEQFF.